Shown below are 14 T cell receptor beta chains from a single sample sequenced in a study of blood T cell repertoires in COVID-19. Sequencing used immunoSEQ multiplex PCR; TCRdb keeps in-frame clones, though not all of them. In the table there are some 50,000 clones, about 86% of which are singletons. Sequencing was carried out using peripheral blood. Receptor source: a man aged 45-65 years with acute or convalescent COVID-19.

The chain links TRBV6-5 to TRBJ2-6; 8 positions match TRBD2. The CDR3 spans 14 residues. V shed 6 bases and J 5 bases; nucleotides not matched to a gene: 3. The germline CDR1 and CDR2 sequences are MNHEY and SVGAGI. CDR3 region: CASSSGSWANVLTF. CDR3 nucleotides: TGTGCCAGCAGCAGCGGGAGCTGGGCCAACGTCCTGACTTTC.

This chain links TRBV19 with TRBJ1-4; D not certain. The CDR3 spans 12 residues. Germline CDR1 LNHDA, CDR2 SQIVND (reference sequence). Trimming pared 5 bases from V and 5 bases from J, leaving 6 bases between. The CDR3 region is CASSSQNEKLFF. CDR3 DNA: TGTGCCAGTAGTTCGCAGAATGAAAAACTGTTTTTT.

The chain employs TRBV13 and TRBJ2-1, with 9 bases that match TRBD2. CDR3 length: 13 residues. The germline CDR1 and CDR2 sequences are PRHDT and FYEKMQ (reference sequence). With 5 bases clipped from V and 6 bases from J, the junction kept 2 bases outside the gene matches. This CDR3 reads CASSVTSGNEQFF. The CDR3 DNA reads TGTGCCAGCAGCGTGACTAGCGGCAATGAGCAGTTCTTC.

The CDR3 protein is CASSPHRSGTGDTGELFF. The CDR3, as DNA: TGTGCCAGCAGTCCACATCGATCGGGGACAGGGGACACCGGGGAGCTGTTTTTT. The V call is TRBV6-6, the J call TRBJ2-2; 10 positions match TRBD1. CDR1 and CDR2 from the germline V gene are MNHNY and SVGAGI (reference sequence). The CDR3 extends over 18 amino acids. With V trimmed by 5 bases and J by 3 bases, 12 bases remained unmatched.

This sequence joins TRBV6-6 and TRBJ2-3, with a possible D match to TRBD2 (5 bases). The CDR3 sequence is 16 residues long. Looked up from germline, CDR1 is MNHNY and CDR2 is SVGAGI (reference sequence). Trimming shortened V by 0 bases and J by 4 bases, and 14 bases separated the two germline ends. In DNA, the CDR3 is TGTGCCAGCAGTTACTCGGGTGGTTCTAGCCCAGATACGCAGTATTTT. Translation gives CASSYSGGSSPDTQYF.

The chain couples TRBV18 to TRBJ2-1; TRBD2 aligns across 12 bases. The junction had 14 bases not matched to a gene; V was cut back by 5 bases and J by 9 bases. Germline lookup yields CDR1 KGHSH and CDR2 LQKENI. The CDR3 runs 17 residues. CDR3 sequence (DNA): TGTGCCAGCTCAAAGACTAGCGGGAGTTATCCGGGGATTGAGCAGTTCTTC. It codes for CASSKTSGSYPGIEQFF.

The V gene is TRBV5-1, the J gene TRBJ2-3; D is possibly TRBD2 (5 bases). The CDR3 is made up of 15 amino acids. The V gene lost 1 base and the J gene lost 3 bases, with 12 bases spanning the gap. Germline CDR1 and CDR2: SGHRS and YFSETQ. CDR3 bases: TGCGCCAGCAGCTTGCGCCGGGAAGTGACAGATACGCAGTATTTT. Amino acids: CASSLRREVTDTQYF. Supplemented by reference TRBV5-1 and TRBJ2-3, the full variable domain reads KAGVTQTPRYLIKTRGQQVTLSCSPISGHRSVSWYQQTPGQGLQFLFEYFSETQRNKGNFPGRFSGRQFSNSRSEMNVSTLELGDSALYLCASSLRREVTDTQYFGPGTRLTVL.

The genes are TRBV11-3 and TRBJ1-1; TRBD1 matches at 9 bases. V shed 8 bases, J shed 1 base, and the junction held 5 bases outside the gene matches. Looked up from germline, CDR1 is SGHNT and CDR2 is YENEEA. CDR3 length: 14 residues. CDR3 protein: CASRRTGANTEAFF. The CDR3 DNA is TGTGCCAGCCGACGGACAGGGGCGAACACTGAAGCTTTCTTT.

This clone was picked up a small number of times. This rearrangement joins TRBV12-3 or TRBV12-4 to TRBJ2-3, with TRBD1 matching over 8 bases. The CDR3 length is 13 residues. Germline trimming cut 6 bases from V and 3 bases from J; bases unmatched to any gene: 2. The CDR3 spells CASRDRATDTQYF. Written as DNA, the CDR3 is TGTGCCAGCAGGGACAGGGCGACAGATACGCAGTATTTT.

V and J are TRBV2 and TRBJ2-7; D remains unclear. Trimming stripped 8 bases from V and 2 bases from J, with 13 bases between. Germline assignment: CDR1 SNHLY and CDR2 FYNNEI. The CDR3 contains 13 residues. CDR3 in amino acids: CASHSGETYEQYF. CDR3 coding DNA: TGTGCCAGCCATAGTGGAGAAACCTACGAGCAGTACTTC.

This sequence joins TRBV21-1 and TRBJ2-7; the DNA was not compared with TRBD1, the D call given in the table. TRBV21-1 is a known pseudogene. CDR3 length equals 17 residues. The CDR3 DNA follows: TGTGCCAGCAGCAAAGGGATTGCGGGACAGGGACGAGACGAGCAGTACTTC. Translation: CASSKGIAGQGRDEQYF.

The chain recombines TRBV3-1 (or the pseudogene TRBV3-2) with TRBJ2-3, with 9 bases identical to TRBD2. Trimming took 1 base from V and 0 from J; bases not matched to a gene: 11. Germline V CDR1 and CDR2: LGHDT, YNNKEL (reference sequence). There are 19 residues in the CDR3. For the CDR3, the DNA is TGTGCCAGCAGCCAAGGCGGGTGGACTAGCGCTTTAAGCACAGATACGCAGTATTTT. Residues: CASSQGGWTSALSTDTQYF.

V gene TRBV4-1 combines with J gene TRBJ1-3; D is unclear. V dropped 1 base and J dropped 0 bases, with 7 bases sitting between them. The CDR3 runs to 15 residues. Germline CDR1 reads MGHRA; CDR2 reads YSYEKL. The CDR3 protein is CASSQAPSSGNTIYF. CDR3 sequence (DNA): TGCGCCAGCAGCCAAGCCCCGAGCTCTGGAAACACCATATATTTT.

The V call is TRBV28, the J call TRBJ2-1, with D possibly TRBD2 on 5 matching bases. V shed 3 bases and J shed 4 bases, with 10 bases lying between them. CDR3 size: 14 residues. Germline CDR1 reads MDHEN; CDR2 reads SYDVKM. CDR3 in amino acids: CASSFPDFYNEQFF. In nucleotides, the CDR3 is TGTGCCAGCAGTTTCCCGGACTTTTACAATGAGCAGTTCTTC.